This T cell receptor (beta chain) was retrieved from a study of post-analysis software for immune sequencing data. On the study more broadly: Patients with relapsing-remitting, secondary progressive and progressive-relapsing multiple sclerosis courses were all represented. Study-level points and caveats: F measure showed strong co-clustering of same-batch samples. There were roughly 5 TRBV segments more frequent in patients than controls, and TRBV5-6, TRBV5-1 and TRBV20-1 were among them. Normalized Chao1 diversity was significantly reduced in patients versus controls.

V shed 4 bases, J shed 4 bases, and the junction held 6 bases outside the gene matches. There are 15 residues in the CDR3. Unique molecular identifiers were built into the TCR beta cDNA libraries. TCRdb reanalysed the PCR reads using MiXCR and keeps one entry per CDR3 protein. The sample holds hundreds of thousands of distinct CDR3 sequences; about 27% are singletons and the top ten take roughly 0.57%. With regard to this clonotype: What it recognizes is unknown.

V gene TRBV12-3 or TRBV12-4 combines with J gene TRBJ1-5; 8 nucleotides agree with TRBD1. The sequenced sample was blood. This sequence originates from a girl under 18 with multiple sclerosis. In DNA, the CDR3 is TGTGCCAGCAGTTCCGGGACAGGCCCAAATCAGCCCCAGCATTTT. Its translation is CASSSGTGPNQPQHF.